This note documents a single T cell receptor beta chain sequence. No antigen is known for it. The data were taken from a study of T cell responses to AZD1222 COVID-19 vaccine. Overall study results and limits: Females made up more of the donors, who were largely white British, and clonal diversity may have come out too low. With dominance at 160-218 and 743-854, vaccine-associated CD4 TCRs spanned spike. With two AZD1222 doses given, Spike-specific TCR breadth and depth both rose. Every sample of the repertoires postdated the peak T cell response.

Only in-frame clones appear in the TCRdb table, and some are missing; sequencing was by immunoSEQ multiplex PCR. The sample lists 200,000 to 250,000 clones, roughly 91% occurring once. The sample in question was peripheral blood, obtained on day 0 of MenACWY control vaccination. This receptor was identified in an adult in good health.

CDR3 protein: CASSHGTSNTEAFF. DNA for the CDR3: TGTGCCAGCAGTCATGGTACAAGCAACACTGAAGCTTTCTTT. The chain joins TRBV6-5 to TRBJ1-1; no clear D. The CDR3 totals 14 residues. The germline CDR1 and CDR2 sequences are MNHEY and SVGAGI. The V and J ends lost 5 bases and 2 bases respectively, with 12 bases between them.